Listed here are 11 T cell receptor beta chains from one sample, sequenced in a study of Ad26.COV2.S vaccination and SARS-CoV-2 variants. Treatment noted: 15 to 20 received Ad26.COV2.S at low or high dose, single or two shots; several received placebo; per-sample allocation not given. Repertoires come from day 63 after the first vaccine or placebo injection. The repertoire was sequenced with immunoSEQ multiplex PCR; TCRdb's copy has only in-frame clones and lacks some. The sample consists of hundreds of thousands of clones, around 86% of them appearing once. This specimen was peripheral blood, taken in a trial of Ad26.COV2.S vaccine versus placebo. These receptor sequences come from a person between 18 and 65 years old who received the Ad26.COV2.S COVID-19 vaccine or a placebo.

The V and J genes are TRBV28 and TRBJ1-2; D ambiguous. V was trimmed by 2 bases and J by 4 bases, leaving 8 bases between them. CDR1 and CDR2 (germline): MDHEN, SYDVKM. The CDR3 extends over 13 amino acids. DNA of the CDR3: TGTGCCAGCAGTTTAGGTACTATCTATGGCTACACCTTC. It translates to CASSLGTIYGYTF.

The chain joins TRBV9 to TRBJ1-1, with 7 bases aligning to TRBD1. Germline trimming cut 3 bases from V and 1 base from J; bases unmatched to any gene: 6. The CDR3 is made up of 15 amino acids. CDR1 is SGDLS, CDR2 YYNGEE, per germline. The CDR3 region has the DNA TGTGCCAGCAGCGCAGGGGGGTTGGGGAACACTGAAGCTTTCTTT. It translates to CASSAGGLGNTEAFF.

The rearrangement joins TRBV27 to TRBJ1-2, with D hard to call. Trimming pared 4 bases from V and 7 bases from J, leaving 22 bases between. The CDR3 contains 16 residues. CDR1 is MNHEY, CDR2 SMNVEV, per germline (reference sequence). As DNA, the CDR3 is TGTGCCAGCAGTTATACCGCGATGAAGGGCATGGGTGGCTACACCTTC. It encodes CASSYTAMKGMGGYTF.

The chain has TRBV6-2 or TRBV6-3 and TRBJ2-3; tentatively, D is TRBD1 or TRBD2 (6 bases each). Trimming pared 6 bases from V and 14 bases from J, leaving 21 bases between. CDR1 and CDR2 (germline): MNHEY, SVGEGT. The CDR3 runs to 13 residues. The CDR3 DNA is TGTGCCAGCAGCCGGGGGCCCCCAGCAGCTCCGTATTTT. Protein sequence: CASSRGPPAAPYF.

There are a few counts of this clone. The V and J genes are TRBV4-1 and TRBJ1-2, with D unclear. The germline CDR1 and CDR2 sequences are MGHRA and YSYEKL. The CDR3 contains 13 residues. The V end was cut by 3 bases, the J end by 5 bases, with 10 bases between. CDR3 nucleotide sequence: TGCGCCAGCAGCCAGCCAGACGGGTATGGCTACACCTTC. Its protein product is CASSQPDGYGYTF.

J is TRBJ1-4 and V is TRBV4-3; D is unresolved. There are 16 residues in the CDR3. The germline gives CDR1 LGHNA, CDR2 YSLEER. V lost 3 bases and J lost 3, with 14 bases in between. This CDR3 is CASSQGMGSANEKLFF. The CDR3, as DNA: TGCGCCAGCAGCCAGGGTATGGGGTCGGCTAATGAAAAACTGTTTTTT.

V usage is TRBV6-5 and J usage is TRBJ2-3; 9 bases align to TRBD1. This CDR3 is built from 15 residues. The junction had 6 bases not matched to a gene; V was cut back by 2 bases and J by 6 bases. Germline assignment: CDR1 MNHEY and CDR2 SVGAGI. CDR3 in DNA: TGTGCCAGCAGTTACGGACAGGGGTCGGGGGATACGCAGTATTTT. It encodes CASSYGQGSGDTQYF.

This chain joins TRBV5-1 and TRBJ2-2; D is perhaps TRBD1 (6 bases). V was pared by 2 bases and J by 3 bases, with 11 bases between. Germline CDR1 and CDR2: SGHRS and YFSETQ. The CDR3 sequence is 15 residues long. The CDR3 coding sequence is TGCGCCAGCAGCTTCATGGGGGCCGACACCGGGGAGCTGTTTTTT. Translating gives CASSFMGADTGELFF.

This clone occurred once. The chain employs TRBV7-3 and TRBJ2-3, with TRBD2 identical over 7 bases. This CDR3 has 15 amino acids. Losses at the gene ends were 2 bases for V and 2 bases for J; bases not matched to a gene: 4. Germline CDR1 and CDR2: SGHTA and FQGTGA. The CDR3 DNA sequence: TGTGCCAGCAGCTTACTAGCGGACTACACAGATACGCAGTATTTT. It yields the protein CASSLLADYTDTQYF.

The J gene is TRBJ1-2, the V gene TRBV5-1; unclear D gene. Trimming removed 0 bases from V and 7 bases from J, with 13 bases in between. From germline, CDR1 is SGHRS and CDR2 YFSETQ. The CDR3 runs 14 residues. The DNA for the CDR3 is TGCGCCAGCAGCTTGGAGGTCGGAGGACTTGGCTACACCTTC. It translates to CASSLEVGGLGYTF. The entire variable domain, with the rest obtained from reference TRBV5-1 and TRBJ1-2, is as follows: KAGVTQTPRYLIKTRGQQVTLSCSPISGHRSVSWYQQTPGQGLQFLFEYFSETQRNKGNFPGRFSGRQFSNSRSEMNVSTLELGDSALYLCASSLEVGGLGYTFGSGTRLTVV.

This rearrangement joins TRBV5-1 to TRBJ2-5; the D gene is possibly TRBD1 (7 bases). Between the trimmed V and J ends, which lost 3 bases and 5 bases, there was a span of 11 bases. Germline values: CDR1 SGHRS, CDR2 YFSETQ. The length of the CDR3 is 13 residues. CDR3 DNA sequence: TGCGCCAGCAGCTCACCAGGGGGGGAGACCCAGTACTTC. Its protein product is CASSSPGGETQYF. Together with reference TRBV5-1 and TRBJ2-5, the CDR3 gives the full variable domain: KAGVTQTPRYLIKTRGQQVTLSCSPISGHRSVSWYQQTPGQGLQFLFEYFSETQRNKGNFPGRFSGRQFSNSRSEMNVSTLELGDSALYLCASSSPGGETQYFGPGTRLLVL.